The clone carrying this T cell receptor (beta chain) was counted ten times or more. Antigen: not known. TCRdb reanalysed the 5' RACE reads using MiXCR and keeps one entry per CDR3 protein. The table has more than 75,000 distinct CDR3 sequences, approximately 4% seen once. Germline values: CDR1 SGHTA, CDR2 FQGNSA. The ends lost 5 bases at V and 8 bases at J; junction bases unmatched: 9. CDR3 length: 15 amino acids. The source of the sample is a study of neurological immune-mediated disorders. General study points: No CDR3 amino acid sequences were shared by expanded clones across subjects, suggesting private repertoires in all groups.

This rearrangement joins TRBV7-2 to TRBJ2-1, with 10 bases identical to TRBD2. The source of this sequence is a woman between 50 and 59 years old with multiple sclerosis. The sequenced sample consisted of PBMCs. CDR3 region: CASSEAGGIGDEQFF. The CDR3 region has the DNA TGTGCCAGCAGCGAAGCGGGGGGGATTGGTGATGAGCAGTTCTTC.